Given below is one T cell receptor (beta chain) in context. The record originates from a study of beta chain features in type 1 diabetes. CDR1 is MNHEY and CDR2 is SVGAGI in the germline V gene. This CDR3 is built from 14 residues. Trimming took 4 bases from V and 7 from J, leaving 16 bases between them. TCRB transcripts that were expressed got sequenced, as all of the isolated RNA had been reverse transcribed. Naive, central memory and regulatory T cell samples yielded some 3.9 million reads on average. Only in-frame clones appear in the TCRdb table, and some are missing; sequencing was by immunoSEQ multiplex PCR. Of about 410,000 clones listed, approximately 15% are singletons.

The receptor comes from a young man in good health. Input material: naive CD4+ T cells from blood. V usage is TRBV6-5 and J usage is TRBJ2-5, with a tentative D call TRBD2 (6 bases). This CDR3 reads CASSFVEGLGTQYF. The CDR3 DNA is TGTGCCAGCAGTTTCGTGGAGGGGTTGGGGACCCAGTACTTC.